Detailed here is one T cell receptor (beta chain). CDR3 length: 15 amino acids. Germline lookup yields CDR1 SGHAT and CDR2 FQNNGV. V was clipped by 0 bases and J by 6 bases, with 12 bases between them. The data are from a study of blood T cell repertoires in COVID-19. In the study overall: Italy, Spain and the United States were the sources of the convalescent and acute COVID-19 samples.

Only in-frame clones appear in the TCRdb table, and some are missing; sequencing was by immunoSEQ multiplex PCR. Here the sample spans about 95,000 clones, 87% being singletons. The rearrangement joins TRBV11-2 to TRBJ2-1; maybe TRBD1 (5 bases). The sequence came from a human donor in a cohort sampled during active COVID-19. Sequences were obtained from peripheral blood. DNA of the CDR3: TGTGCCAGCAGCTTAGAGGGCCGTGGGGCCAATGAGCAGTTCTTC. As protein: CASSLEGRGANEQFF.